The present T cell receptor (beta chain) was sequenced within a study of blood T cell repertoires in COVID-19. Study background: Samples of COVID-19 (acute and convalescent) were obtained from the United States, Italy and Spain. The analysed material was cDNA or gDNA that came from T cells, B-cell-depleted T cells, or PBMCs.

Source study methods: Cell counts per sample came from amplifying reference gene primers. The assay was immunoSEQ multiplex PCR, and TCRdb's table has in-frame clones only and misses some. V, J and clone size are taken as reported in that table, and D and trimming were inferred from the DNA itself. The sample gives 250,000 to 350,000 clones, roughly 83% of which show up once; 1.5% to 2% is in the top ten. Germline assignment: CDR1 KGHDR and CDR2 SFDVKD. V shed 3 bases and J 10 bases; nucleotides not matched to a gene: 7. The CDR3 length is 13 residues. This TCR came from a woman between 50 and 59 years old with acute or convalescent COVID-19. Sequencing input: peripheral blood. V gene TRBV24-1 combines with J gene TRBJ1-2; TRBD1 agrees at 7 bases. The CDR3 DNA reads TGTGCCACCAGTGATCATGACAGGGCTCTCTACACCTTC. Its protein product is CATSDHDRALYTF.